This T cell receptor beta chain was recorded in a study of cytotoxic CD8 clonotypes in ibrutinib-treated CLL. Overall study: Within the patient group, approximately 10 were relapsed/refractory and approximately 14 treatment-naive, and some 18 were IGHV unmutated.

This CDR3 has 17 amino acids. V shed 1 base, J shed 2 bases, and the junction held 11 bases outside the gene matches. The germline gives CDR1 SGHVS, CDR2 FNYEAQ. Sequencing sought depths of 1 in 200,000 to 1 in 1 million T cells. Generated by immunoSEQ multiplex PCR, the TCRdb table keeps only in-frame clones and is missing some. This sample has 25,000 to 35,000 clones, with 85% found just once. The clonotype originates from a human donor with chronic lymphocytic leukemia. This rearrangement joins TRBV7-6 to TRBJ2-7; 7 bases map to TRBD2. The sequencing used PBMCs, collected after 24 months of ibrutinib treatment. This CDR3 reads CASSLEGSAGDTYEQYF. In DNA, the CDR3 is TGTGCCAGCAGCTTAGAGGGGTCCGCGGGGGATACCTACGAGCAGTACTTC.